The 10 T cell receptor beta chains reported below all come from one sample, sequenced in a study of beta chain features in type 1 diabetes. General study points: Among all four CD4+ subsets, Type 1 diabetes patients had TCRB CDR3s that were moderately but significantly shorter.

As every portion of the isolated RNA was reverse transcribed, the sequencing read expressed TCRB transcripts. Clones were read by immunoSEQ multiplex PCR, and TCRdb kept only the in-frame ones, dropping some. The repertoire holds some 330,000 clones, with 10% to 15% as singletons. Their target antigens are unknown. What was sequenced was naive CD4+ T cells from blood. All receptors derive from a woman aged 18-29 years with type 1 diabetes.

This clone has more than one count but fewer than ten. The chain combines TRBV30 with TRBJ2-7; the match to TRBD1 covers 10 bases. Trimming at V came to 2 bases and at J to 9 bases, leaving 7 bases not matched to a gene. The CDR3 loop spans 13 amino acids. Germline CDR1 is GTSNPN and CDR2 is SVGIG (reference sequence). The CDR3 DNA reads TGTGCCTGGAGTATTAGGGACAGGGGACGGCAGTACTTC. Translated: CAWSIRDRGRQYF.

This clone has more than one count but fewer than ten. The V call is TRBV28, the J call TRBJ2-1; 8 bases match TRBD2. V shed 6 bases, J shed 15 bases, and the junction held 10 bases outside the gene matches. This CDR3 is built from 12 residues. Germline V gives CDR1 MDHEN, CDR2 SYDVKM. In DNA form, the CDR3 reads TGTGCCAGCAGCATAAGCGGGAGTTTGCTGTTCTTC. It translates to CASSISGSLLFF.

There are a few counts of this clone. The rearrangement links TRBV7-6 to TRBJ1-2, with a weak D call TRBD1 (5 bases). The CDR3 loop spans 14 amino acids. Germline-derived CDR1 and CDR2 are SGHVS and FNYEAQ. V was shortened by 2 bases and J by 4 bases, with 11 bases between the two germline ends. CDR3 DNA sequence: TGTGCCAGCAGCTTACAGGGTACCAGCTATGGCTACACCTTC. This codes for CASSLQGTSYGYTF.

This clone has more than one count but fewer than ten. The chain has TRBV6-5 and TRBJ2-1; weak D call: TRBD2 (5 bases). V was cut by 5 bases and J by 9 bases, with 14 bases left in between. Germline values: CDR1 MNHEY, CDR2 SVGAGI. This CDR3 has 13 residues. The DNA of the CDR3 is TGTGCCAGCAGTACCCTCCCCGGAGGTGAGCAGTTCTTC. Its translation is CASSTLPGGEQFF.

V and J are TRBV21-1 and TRBJ2-7; the DNA was not compared with TRBD2, the D call given in the table. TRBV21-1 is a listed pseudogene. The CDR3 runs to 16 residues. The CDR3 loop is CASSTGGTSGDYEQYF. As DNA, the CDR3 is TGTGCCAGCAGCACCGGCGGGACTAGCGGGGACTACGAGCAGTACTTC.

There are a few counts of this clone. The chain uses TRBV27 and TRBJ2-7; a possible D gene is TRBD1 (6 bases). CDR1 and CDR2 (germline): MNHEY, SMNVEV (reference sequence). The ends were cut back, 7 bases at V and 0 bases at J, with 10 bases in the middle. This CDR3 contains 13 residues. The CDR3 bases are TGTGCCAGCAAGGCAGGGGACTCCTACGAGCAGTACTTC. The encoded protein is CASKAGDSYEQYF.

This chain links TRBV23-1 with TRBJ2-7; 11 positions agree with TRBD2. TRBV23-1 belongs to the ORF category, with a function that is uncertain. The CDR3 length is 19 residues. Losses at the gene ends were 0 bases for V and 1 base for J; bases not matched to a gene: 11. The CDR3 reads CASSQSGVAGGPGSYEQYF. The CDR3 region has the DNA TGCGCCAGCAGTCAATCGGGAGTAGCGGGAGGGCCAGGATCCTACGAGCAGTACTTC.

This chain connects TRBV5-1 to TRBJ2-2, with TRBD1 matching 7 bases. V shed 4 bases and J 8 bases; nucleotides not matched to a gene: 14. CDR1 and CDR2 from the germline V gene are SGHRS and YFSETQ. CDR3 length: 16 residues. The chain's CDR3 is CASSDQGDRSFGELFF. The CDR3 DNA reads TGCGCCAGCAGCGACCAGGGGGACAGAAGTTTTGGGGAGCTGTTTTTT. Using reference TRBV5-1 and TRBJ2-2 for the parts outside the CDR3, the full variable domain is KAGVTQTPRYLIKTRGQQVTLSCSPISGHRSVSWYQQTPGQGLQFLFEYFSETQRNKGNFPGRFSGRQFSNSRSEMNVSTLELGDSALYLCASSDQGDRSFGELFFGEGSRLTVL.

This clone occurred a few times. V and J are TRBV30 and TRBJ2-7; 7 nucleotides align to TRBD1. J was trimmed by 4 bases and V by 3 bases; bases with no gene match: 12. This CDR3 comprises 15 residues. CDR1 and CDR2 (germline): GTSNPN, SVGIG (reference sequence). The CDR3 is CAWSLGQALNYEQYF. In nucleotides, the CDR3 is TGTGCCTGGAGCCTCGGACAGGCGTTAAATTACGAGCAGTACTTC. The entire variable domain, with the rest obtained from reference TRBV30 and TRBJ2-7, is as follows: SQTIHQWPATLVQPVGSPLSLECTVEGTSNPNLYWYRQAAGRGLQLLFYSVGIGQISSEVPQNLSASRPQDRQFILSSKKLLLSDSGFYLCAWSLGQALNYEQYFGPGTRLTVT.

The sample holds a few counts of this clone. The rearrangement links TRBV6-5 to TRBJ2-3; 7 bases fit TRBD2. V lost 5 bases, J lost 7 bases, and 12 bases stayed unmatched. CDR3 size: 15 residues. Germline loops: CDR1 MNHEY, CDR2 SVGAGI. The CDR3 DNA follows: TGTGCCAGCAGTCCCGGGGTAGCGGGCCTTCATACGCAGTATTTT. Amino acid sequence: CASSPGVAGLHTQYF.